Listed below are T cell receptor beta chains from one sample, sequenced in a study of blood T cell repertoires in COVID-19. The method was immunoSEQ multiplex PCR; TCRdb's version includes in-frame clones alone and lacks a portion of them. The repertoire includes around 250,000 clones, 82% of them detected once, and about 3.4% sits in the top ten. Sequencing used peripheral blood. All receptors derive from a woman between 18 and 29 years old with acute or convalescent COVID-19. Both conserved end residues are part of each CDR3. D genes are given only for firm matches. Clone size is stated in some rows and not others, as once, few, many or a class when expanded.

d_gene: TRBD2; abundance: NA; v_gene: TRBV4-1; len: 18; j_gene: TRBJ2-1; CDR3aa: CASSQVDMGLSSYNEQFF; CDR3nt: TGCGCCAGCAGCCAAGTAGATATGGGACTAAGCTCCTACAATGAGCAGTTCTTC
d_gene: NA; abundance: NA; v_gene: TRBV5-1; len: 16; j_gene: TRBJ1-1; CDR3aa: CASSLGQGKMNTEAFF; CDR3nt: TGCGCCAGCAGCTTGGGGCAGGGAAAGATGAACACTGAAGCTTTCTTT
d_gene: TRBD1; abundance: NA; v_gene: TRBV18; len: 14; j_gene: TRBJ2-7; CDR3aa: CASSPLGGFHEQYF; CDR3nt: TGTGCCAGCTCACCATTAGGGGGCTTTCACGAGCAGTACTTC
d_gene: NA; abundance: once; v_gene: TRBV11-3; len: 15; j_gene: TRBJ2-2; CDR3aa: CASRSNTANTGELFF; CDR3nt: TGTGCCAGCCGTTCTAACACAGCTAACACCGGGGAGCTGTTTTTT
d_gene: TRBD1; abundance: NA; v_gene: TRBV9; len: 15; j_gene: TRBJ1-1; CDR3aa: CASSETGPMNTEAFF; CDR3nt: TGTGCCAGCAGCGAGACAGGGCCCATGAACACTGAAGCTTTCTTT
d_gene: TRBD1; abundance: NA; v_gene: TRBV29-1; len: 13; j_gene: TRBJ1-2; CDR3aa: CSVEVGTAYGYTF; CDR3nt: TGCAGCGTTGAAGTAGGGACAGCCTATGGCTACACCTTC
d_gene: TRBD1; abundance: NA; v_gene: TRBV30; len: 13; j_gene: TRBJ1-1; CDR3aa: CAWSVDRGMVAFF; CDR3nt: TGTGCCTGGAGTGTGGACAGGGGGATGGTAGCTTTCTTT
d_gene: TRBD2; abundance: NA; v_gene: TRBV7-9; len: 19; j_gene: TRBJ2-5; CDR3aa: CASKRGTIASGRPGETQYF; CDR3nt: TGTGCCAGCAAACGAGGTACTATCGCCTCCGGGAGGCCCGGGGAGACCCAGTACTTC
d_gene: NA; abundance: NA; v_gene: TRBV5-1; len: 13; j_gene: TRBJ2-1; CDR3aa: CASSLAGGNEQFF; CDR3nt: TGCGCCAGCAGCTTGGCTGGAGGCAATGAGCAGTTCTTC
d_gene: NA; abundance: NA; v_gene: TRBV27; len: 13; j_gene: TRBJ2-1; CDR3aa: CASRSKHYNEQFF; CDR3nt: TGTGCCAGCAGATCAAAGCACTACAATGAGCAGTTCTTC
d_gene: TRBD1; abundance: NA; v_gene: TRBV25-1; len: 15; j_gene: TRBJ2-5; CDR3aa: CASSGETGDEETQYF; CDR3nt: TGTGCCAGCAGTGGTGAAACAGGGGATGAAGAGACCCAGTACTTC
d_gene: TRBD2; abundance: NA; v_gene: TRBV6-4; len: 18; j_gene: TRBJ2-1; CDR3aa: CASSSSPYLAGAYNEQFF; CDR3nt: TGTGCCAGCAGCTCCTCCCCCTATCTGGCGGGAGCTTACAATGAGCAGTTCTTC
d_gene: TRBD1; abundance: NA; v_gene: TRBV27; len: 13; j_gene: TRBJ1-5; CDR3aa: CASSQTGFQPQHF; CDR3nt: TGTGCCAGCAGCCAGACAGGGTTTCAGCCCCAGCATTTT
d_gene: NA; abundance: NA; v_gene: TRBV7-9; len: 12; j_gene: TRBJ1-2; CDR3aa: CASSRDREGYTF; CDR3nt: TGTGCCAGCAGCCGAGACCGGGAAGGCTACACCTTC
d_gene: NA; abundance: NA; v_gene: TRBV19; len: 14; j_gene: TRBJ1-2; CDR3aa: CASTLGWGQNGYTF; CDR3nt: TGTGCCAGTACCCTCGGTTGGGGCCAGAATGGCTACACCTTC